This T cell receptor (beta chain) was identified in a study of blood T cell repertoires in COVID-19. Across the whole study: COVID-19 samples from acute and convalescent phases originated in the United States, Italy and Spain.

Here immunoSEQ multiplex PCR was the method, and the copy in TCRdb shows in-frame clones only, minus some. The sample shows 500,000 to 600,000 clones, approximately 91% of them seen only once. The CDR3 totals 11 residues. Trimming took 5 bases from V and 11 from J, leaving 13 bases between them. The V call is TRBV12-3 or TRBV12-4, the J call TRBJ2-7, with D possibly being TRBD2 (6 bases). The TCR originated in a woman in her 50s with COVID-19, enrolled during active disease. Material: peripheral blood. The CDR3 reads CASSVSSVEYF. The DNA of the CDR3 is TGTGCCAGCAGTGTCTCTAGCGTCGAGTACTTC.